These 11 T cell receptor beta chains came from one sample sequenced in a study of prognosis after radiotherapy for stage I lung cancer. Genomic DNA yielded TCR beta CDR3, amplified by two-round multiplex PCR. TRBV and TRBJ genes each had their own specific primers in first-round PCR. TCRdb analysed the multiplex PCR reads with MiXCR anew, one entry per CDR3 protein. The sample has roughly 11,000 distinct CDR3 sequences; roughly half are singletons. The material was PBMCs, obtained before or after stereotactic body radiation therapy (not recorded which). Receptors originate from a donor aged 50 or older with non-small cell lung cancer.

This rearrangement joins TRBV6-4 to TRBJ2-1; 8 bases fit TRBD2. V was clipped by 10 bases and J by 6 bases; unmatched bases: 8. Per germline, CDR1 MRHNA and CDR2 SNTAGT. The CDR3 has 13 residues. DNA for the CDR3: TGTGCCACACAACGGGAGGGTATCAATGAGCAGTTCTTC. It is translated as CATQREGINEQFF.

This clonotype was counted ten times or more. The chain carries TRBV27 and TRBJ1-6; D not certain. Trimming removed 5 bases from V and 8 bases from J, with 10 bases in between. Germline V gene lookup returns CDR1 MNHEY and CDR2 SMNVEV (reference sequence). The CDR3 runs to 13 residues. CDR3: CASSKLGYSPLHF. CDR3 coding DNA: TGTGCCAGCAGTAAATTAGGTTATTCACCCCTCCACTTT.

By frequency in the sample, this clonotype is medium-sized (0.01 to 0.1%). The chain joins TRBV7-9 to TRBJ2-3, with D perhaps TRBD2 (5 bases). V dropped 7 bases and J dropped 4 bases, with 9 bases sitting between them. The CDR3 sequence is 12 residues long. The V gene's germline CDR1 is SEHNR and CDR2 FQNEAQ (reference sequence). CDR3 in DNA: TGTGCCAGCACGGGGATAGCAGATACGCAGTATTTT. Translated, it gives CASTGIADTQYF.

The CDR3 nucleotides are TGTGCCAGCAGTTCGCCTCCGAGGGGAGGGCCCCAGCATTTT. As protein: CASSSPPRGGPQHF. This chain uses TRBV28 with TRBJ1-5; weak D call: TRBD1 (5 bases). The V end lost 4 bases, the J end lost 9 bases, and 16 bases lay between the germline ends. The CDR3 has 14 amino acids. The germline V gene has CDR1 MDHEN and CDR2 SYDVKM.

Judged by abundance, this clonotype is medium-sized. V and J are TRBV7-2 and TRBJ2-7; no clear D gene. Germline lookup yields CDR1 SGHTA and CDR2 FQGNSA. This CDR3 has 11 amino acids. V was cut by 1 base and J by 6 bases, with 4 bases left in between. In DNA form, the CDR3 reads TGTGCCAGCAGCTTAGTAGGCGAGCAGTACTTC. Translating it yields CASSLVGEQYF. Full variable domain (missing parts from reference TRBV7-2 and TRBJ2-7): GAGVSQSPSNKVTEKGKDVELRCDPISGHTALYWYRQSLGQGLEFLIYFQGNSAPDKSGLPSDRFSAERTGGSVSTLTIQRTQQEDSAVYLCASSLVGEQYFGPGTRLTVT.

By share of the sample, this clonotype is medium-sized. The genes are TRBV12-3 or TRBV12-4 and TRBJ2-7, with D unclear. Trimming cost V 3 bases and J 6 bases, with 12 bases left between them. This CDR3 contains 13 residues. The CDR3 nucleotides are TGTGCCAGCAGTTTTCCGGCCTACTGCGAGCAGTACTTC. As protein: CASSFPAYCEQYF.

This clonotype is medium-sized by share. The CDR3 DNA follows: TGTGCCAGCAGTGACAGGTCGGGGGATACGCAGTATTTT. This codes for CASSDRSGDTQYF. The V and J genes are TRBV2 and TRBJ2-3, with D possibly matching TRBD2 (5 bases). CDR1 is SNHLY, CDR2 FYNNEI, per germline. Trimming pared 3 bases from V and 6 bases from J, leaving 10 bases between. This CDR3 has 13 amino acids.

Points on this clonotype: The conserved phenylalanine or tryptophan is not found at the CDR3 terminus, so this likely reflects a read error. The CDR3 region is CASSPSTGELFL. CDR3 nucleotides: TGTGCCAGCAGTCCTAGCACCGGGGAGCTGTTTTTA. The chain uses TRBV12-3 or TRBV12-4 and TRBJ2-2; D is uncertain. CDR3 length: 12 residues. Trimming cost V 5 bases and J 4 bases, with 5 bases left between them.

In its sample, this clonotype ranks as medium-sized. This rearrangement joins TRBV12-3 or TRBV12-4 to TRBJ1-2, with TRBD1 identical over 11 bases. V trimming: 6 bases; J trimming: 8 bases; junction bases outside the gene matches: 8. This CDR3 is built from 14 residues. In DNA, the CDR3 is TGTGCCAGCAGAGATGGACAGGGGGCTGGAGGCTACACCTTC. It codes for CASRDGQGAGGYTF.

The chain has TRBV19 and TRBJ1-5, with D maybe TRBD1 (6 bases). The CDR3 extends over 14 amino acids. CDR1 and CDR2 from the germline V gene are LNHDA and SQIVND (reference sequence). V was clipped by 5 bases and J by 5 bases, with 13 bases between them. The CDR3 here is CASSPPGGYQPQHF. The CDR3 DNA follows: TGTGCCAGTAGTCCTCCCGGGGGCTATCAGCCCCAGCATTTT.

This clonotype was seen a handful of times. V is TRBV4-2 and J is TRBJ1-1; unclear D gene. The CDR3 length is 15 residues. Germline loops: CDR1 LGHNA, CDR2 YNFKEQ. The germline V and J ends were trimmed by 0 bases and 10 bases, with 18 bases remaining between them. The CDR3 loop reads CASSQEGRVARRAFF. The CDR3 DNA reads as TGTGCCAGCAGCCAAGAAGGTCGCGTCGCTAGAAGAGCTTTCTTT.